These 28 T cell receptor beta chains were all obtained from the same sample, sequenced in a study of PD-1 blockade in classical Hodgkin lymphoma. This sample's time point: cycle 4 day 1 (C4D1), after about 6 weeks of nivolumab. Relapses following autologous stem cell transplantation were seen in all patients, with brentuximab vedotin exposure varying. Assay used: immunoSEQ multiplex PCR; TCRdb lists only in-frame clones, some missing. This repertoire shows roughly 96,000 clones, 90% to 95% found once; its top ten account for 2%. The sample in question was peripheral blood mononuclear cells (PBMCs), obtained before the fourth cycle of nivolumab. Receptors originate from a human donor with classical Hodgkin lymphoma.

Here the CDR3 DNA reads TGTGCCAGCAGCTTAATTACGAATATGAGGGGCGAAAACGAGCAGTACTTC. Residues: CASSLITNMRGENEQYF. The V call is TRBV7-3, the J call TRBJ2-7, with D perhaps being TRBD1 or TRBD2 (5 bases each). Germline CDR1 and CDR2: SGHTA and FQGTGA. This CDR3 has 17 amino acids. Trimming removed 1 base from V and 5 bases from J, with 21 bases in between.

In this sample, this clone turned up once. The CDR3 nucleotides read TGTGCCAGCAGCTTGGGCGACATCTACGAGCAGTACTTC. It translates to CASSLGDIYEQYF. This chain connects TRBV28 to TRBJ2-7; D ambiguous. V lost 6 bases and J 3 bases, leaving 12 bases between the germline ends. The CDR3 has 13 amino acids. Per the germline V gene, CDR1 is MDHEN and CDR2 is SYDVKM. Based on the CDR3 plus reference TRBV28 and TRBJ2-7, the full variable domain is DVKVTQSSRYLVKRTGEKVFLECVQDMDHENMFWYRQDPGLGLRLIYFSYDVKMKEKGDIPEGYSVSREKKERFSLILESASTNQTSMYLCASSLGDIYEQYFGPGTRLTVT.

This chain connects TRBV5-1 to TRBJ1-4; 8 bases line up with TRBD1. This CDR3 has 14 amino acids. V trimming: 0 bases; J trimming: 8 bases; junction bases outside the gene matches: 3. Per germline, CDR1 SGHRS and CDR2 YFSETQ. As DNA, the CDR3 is TGCGCCAGCAGCTTGGGACAGGGGATGGAAAAACTGTTTTTT. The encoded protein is CASSLGQGMEKLFF.

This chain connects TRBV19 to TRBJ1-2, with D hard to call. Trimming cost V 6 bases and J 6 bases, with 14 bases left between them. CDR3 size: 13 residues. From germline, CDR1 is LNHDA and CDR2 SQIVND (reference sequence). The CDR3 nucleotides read TGTGCCAGTAGAGAGTTCCCGAGAGATGGCTACACCTTC. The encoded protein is CASREFPRDGYTF.

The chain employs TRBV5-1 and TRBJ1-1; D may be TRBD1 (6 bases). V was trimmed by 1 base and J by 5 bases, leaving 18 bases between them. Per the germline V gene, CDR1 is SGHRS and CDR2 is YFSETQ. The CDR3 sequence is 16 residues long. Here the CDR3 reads CASSLPSRGRETEAFF. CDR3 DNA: TGCGCCAGCAGCTTGCCGAGCAGGGGACGAGAGACTGAAGCTTTCTTT.

CDR3 region: CASSFPRDRVLGEQYF. CDR3 in DNA: TGTGCCAGCAGTTTCCCCCGGGACAGGGTTTTGGGTGAGCAGTACTTC. V is TRBV6-5 and J is TRBJ2-7, with TRBD1 matching over 9 bases. The CDR3 consists of 16 residues. V dropped 4 bases and J dropped 7; count of bases not matched to a gene: 14. Germline assignment: CDR1 MNHEY and CDR2 SVGAGI.

The chain's CDR3 is CASSEAPYGTSGRQWEEQYF. The CDR3 DNA is TGTGCCAGCAGTGAAGCGCCGTATGGGACTAGCGGGAGACAGTGGGAAGAGCAGTACTTC. This sequence joins TRBV2 and TRBJ2-7, with 14 bases lining up with TRBD2. Germline CDR1 and CDR2: SNHLY and FYNNEI. The J segment lost 7 bases and the V segment lost 0 bases, leaving 17 bases of the junction unmatched. CDR3 length equals 20 residues.

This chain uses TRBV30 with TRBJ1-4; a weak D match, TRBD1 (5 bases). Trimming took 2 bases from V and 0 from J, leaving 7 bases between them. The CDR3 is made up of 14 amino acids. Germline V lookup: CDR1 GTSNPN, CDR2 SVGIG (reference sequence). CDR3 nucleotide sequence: TGTGCCTGGAGTAGGGGAACAACTAATGAAAAACTGTTTTTT. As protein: CAWSRGTTNEKLFF.

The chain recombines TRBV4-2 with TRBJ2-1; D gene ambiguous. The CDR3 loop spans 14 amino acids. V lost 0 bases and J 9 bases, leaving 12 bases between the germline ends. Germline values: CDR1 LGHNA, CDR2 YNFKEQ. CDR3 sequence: CASSQDLGLGEQFF. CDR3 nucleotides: TGTGCCAGCAGCCAAGATTTAGGGTTGGGTGAGCAGTTCTTC.

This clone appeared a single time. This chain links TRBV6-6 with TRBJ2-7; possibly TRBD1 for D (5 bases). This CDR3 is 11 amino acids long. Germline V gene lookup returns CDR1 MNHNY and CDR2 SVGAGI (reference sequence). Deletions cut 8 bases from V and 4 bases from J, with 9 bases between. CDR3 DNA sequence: TGTGCCAGCTACAGGTCTTACGAGCAGTACTTC. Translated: CASYRSYEQYF.

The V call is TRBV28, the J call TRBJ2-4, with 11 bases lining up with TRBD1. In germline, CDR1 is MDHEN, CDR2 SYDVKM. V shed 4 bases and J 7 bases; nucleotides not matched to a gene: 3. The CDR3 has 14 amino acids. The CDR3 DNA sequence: TGTGCCAGCAGTTCGTGGGACAGGGGGAACATTCAGTACTTC. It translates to CASSSWDRGNIQYF.

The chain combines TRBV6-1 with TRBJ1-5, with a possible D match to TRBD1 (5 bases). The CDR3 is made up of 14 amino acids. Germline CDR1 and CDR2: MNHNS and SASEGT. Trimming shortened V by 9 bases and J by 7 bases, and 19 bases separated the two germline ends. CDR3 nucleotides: TGTGCCAGTAATCATAAGACAGTACCCCAGCCCCAGCATTTT. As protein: CASNHKTVPQPQHF.

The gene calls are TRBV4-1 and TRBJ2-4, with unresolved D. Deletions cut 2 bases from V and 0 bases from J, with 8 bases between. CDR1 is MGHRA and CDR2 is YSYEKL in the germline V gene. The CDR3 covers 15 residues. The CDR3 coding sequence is TGCGCCAGCAGCCAACTACAGCTAGCCAAAAACATTCAGTACTTC. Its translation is CASSQLQLAKNIQYF.

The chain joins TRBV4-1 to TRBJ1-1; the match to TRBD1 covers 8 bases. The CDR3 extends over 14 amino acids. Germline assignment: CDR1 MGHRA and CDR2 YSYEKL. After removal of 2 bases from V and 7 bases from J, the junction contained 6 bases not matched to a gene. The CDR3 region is CASSQPSGTGEAFF. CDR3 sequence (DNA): TGCGCCAGCAGCCAACCTTCCGGGACAGGTGAAGCTTTCTTT.

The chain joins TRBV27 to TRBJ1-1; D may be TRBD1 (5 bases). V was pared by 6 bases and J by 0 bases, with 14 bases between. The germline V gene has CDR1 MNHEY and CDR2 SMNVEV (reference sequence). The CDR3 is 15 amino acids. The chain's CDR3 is CASRVGGTMNTEAFF. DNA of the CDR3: TGTGCCAGCAGGGTGGGGGGGACCATGAACACTGAAGCTTTCTTT.

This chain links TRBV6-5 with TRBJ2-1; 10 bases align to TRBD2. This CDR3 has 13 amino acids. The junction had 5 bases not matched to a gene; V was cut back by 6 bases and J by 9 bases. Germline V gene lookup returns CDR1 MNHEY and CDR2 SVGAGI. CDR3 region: CASRAGGSAEQFF. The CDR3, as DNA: TGTGCCAGCAGAGCGGGAGGGTCCGCTGAGCAGTTCTTC.

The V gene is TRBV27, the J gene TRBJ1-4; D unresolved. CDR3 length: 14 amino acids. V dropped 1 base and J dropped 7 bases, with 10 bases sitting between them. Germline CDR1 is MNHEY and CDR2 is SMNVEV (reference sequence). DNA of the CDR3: TGTGCCAGCAGTTTATTTGGACCCTTTGAAAAACTGTTTTTT. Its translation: CASSLFGPFEKLFF.

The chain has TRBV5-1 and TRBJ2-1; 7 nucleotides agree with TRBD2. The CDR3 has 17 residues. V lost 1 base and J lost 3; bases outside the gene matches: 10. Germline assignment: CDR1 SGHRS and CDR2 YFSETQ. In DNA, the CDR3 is TGCGCCAGCAGCTTGAGTCGTTTTGCTAGCGGCTACAATGAGCAGTTCTTC. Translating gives CASSLSRFASGYNEQFF. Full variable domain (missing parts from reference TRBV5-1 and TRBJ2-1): KAGVTQTPRYLIKTRGQQVTLSCSPISGHRSVSWYQQTPGQGLQFLFEYFSETQRNKGNFPGRFSGRQFSNSRSEMNVSTLELGDSALYLCASSLSRFASGYNEQFFGPGTRLTVL.

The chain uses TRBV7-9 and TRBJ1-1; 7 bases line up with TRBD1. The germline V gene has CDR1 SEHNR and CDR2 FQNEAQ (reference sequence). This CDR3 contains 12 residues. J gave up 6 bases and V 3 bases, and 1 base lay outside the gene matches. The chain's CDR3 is CASSFRGAEAFF. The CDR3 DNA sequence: TGTGCCAGCAGCTTCAGGGGGGCTGAAGCTTTCTTT. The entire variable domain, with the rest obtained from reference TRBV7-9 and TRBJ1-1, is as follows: DTGVSQNPRHKITKRGQNVTFRCDPISEHNRLYWYRQTLGQGPEFLTYFQNEAQLEKSRLLSDRFSAERPKGSFSTLEIQRTEQGDSAMYLCASSFRGAEAFFGQGTRLTVV.

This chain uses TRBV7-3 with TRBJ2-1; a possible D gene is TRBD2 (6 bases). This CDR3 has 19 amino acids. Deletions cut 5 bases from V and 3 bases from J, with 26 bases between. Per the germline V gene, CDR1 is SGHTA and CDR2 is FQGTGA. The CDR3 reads CASSINTTPSGVDYNEQFF. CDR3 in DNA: TGTGCCAGCAGCATAAACACTACTCCGTCGGGAGTTGACTACAATGAGCAGTTCTTC.

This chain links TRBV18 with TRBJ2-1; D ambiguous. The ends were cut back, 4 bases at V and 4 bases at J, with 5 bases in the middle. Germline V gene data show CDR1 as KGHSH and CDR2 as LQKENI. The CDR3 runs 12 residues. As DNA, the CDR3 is TGTGCCAGCTCACGAGAATACAATGAGCAGTTCTTC. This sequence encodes CASSREYNEQFF.

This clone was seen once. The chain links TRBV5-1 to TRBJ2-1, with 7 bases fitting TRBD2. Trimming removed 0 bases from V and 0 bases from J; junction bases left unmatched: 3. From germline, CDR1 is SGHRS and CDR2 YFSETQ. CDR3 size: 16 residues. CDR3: CASSLVLADSYNEQFF. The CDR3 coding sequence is TGCGCCAGCAGCTTGGTTCTAGCGGACTCCTACAATGAGCAGTTCTTC.

The chain's CDR3 is CSVTGWDRGPGDEKLFF. The CDR3 DNA follows: TGCAGCGTTACAGGTTGGGACAGGGGGCCAGGTGATGAAAAACTGTTTTTT. The chain uses TRBV29-1 and TRBJ1-4; 12 positions match TRBD1. The junction had 13 bases not matched to a gene; V was cut back by 5 bases and J by 6 bases. Germline V CDR1 and CDR2: SQVTM, ANQGSEA. The CDR3 sequence is 17 residues long. Combining the CDR3 with reference TRBV29-1 and TRBJ1-4 gives the whole variable domain SAVISQKPSRDICQRGTSLTIQCQVDSQVTMMFWYRQQPGQSLTLIATANQGSEATYESGFVIDKFPISRPNLTFSTLTVSNMSPEDSSIYLCSVTGWDRGPGDEKLFFGSGTQLSVL.

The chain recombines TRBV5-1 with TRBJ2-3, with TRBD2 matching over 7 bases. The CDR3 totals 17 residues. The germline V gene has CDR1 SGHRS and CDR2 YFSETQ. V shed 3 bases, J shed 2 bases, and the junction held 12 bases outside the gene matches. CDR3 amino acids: CASSSLMGGRDTDTQYF. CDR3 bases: TGCGCCAGCAGCTCCCTAATGGGTGGGAGGGACACAGATACGCAGTATTTT. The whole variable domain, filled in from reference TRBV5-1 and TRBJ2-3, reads KAGVTQTPRYLIKTRGQQVTLSCSPISGHRSVSWYQQTPGQGLQFLFEYFSETQRNKGNFPGRFSGRQFSNSRSEMNVSTLELGDSALYLCASSSLMGGRDTDTQYFGPGTRLTVL.

The CDR3, as DNA: TGCGCCAGCAGCTCGGGACAGGTCCCGTCAACTAATGAAAAACTGTTTTTT. This encodes CASSSGQVPSTNEKLFF. The chain combines TRBV5-1 with TRBJ1-4; TRBD1 aligns across 8 bases. CDR1 is SGHRS, CDR2 YFSETQ, per germline. J lost 0 bases, V lost 3 bases, and 7 bases had no gene match. CDR3 length equals 17 residues.

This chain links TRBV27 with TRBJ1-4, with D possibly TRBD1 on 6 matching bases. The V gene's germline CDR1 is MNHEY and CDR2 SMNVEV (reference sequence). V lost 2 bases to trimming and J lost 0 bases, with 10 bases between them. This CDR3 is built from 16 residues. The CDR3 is CASSLGQLATNEKLFF. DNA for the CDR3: TGTGCCAGCAGTTTAGGACAGCTTGCAACTAATGAAAAACTGTTTTTT.

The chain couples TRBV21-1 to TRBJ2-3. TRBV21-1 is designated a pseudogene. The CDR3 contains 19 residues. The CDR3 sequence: CASSKGPGGALGSTDTQYF. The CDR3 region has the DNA TGTGCCAGCAGCAAAGGTCCAGGGGGGGCGCTCGGGAGCACAGATACGCAGTATTTT.

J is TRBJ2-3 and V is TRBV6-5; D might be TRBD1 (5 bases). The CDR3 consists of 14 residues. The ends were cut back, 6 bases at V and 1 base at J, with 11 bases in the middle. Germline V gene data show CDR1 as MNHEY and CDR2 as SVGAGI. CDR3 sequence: CASRHDRRTDTQYF. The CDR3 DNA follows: TGTGCCAGCAGACACGACAGACGCACAGATACGCAGTATTTT.